Each of the 31 T cell receptor beta chains below was sequenced from the same sample in a study of blood T cell repertoires in COVID-19. Only in-frame clones appear in the TCRdb table, and some are missing; sequencing was by immunoSEQ multiplex PCR. The table lists around 200,000 clones, about 86% of them singletons, with roughly 2.8% in the top ten. Material: peripheral blood. The receptors come from a man in his forties or fifties with active or convalescent COVID-19.

V usage is TRBV21-1 and J usage is TRBJ1-5. TRBV21-1 has pseudogene status. This CDR3 spans 15 amino acids. CDR3 in DNA: TGTGCCAGCAGCGCCCGGGGGAGGGGCCATCAGCCCCAGCATTTT. This sequence encodes CASSARGRGHQPQHF.

The chain is built from TRBV6-2 or TRBV6-3 and TRBJ1-2; no definite D call. The V gene's germline CDR1 is MNHEY and CDR2 SVGEGT. Trimming removed 7 bases from V and 3 bases from J, with 18 bases in between. The CDR3 has 15 residues. The CDR3 here is CASTPRGSYDYGYTF. The CDR3 bases are TGTGCCAGCACCCCGCGAGGCAGCTATGACTATGGCTACACCTTC.

The rearrangement uses TRBV3-1 (or the pseudogene TRBV3-2) and TRBJ2-1; the match to TRBD2 covers 7 bases. The germline CDR1 and CDR2 sequences are LGHDT and YNNKEL (reference sequence). This CDR3 contains 19 residues. V lost 6 bases and J lost 5; bases outside the gene matches: 22. CDR3 loop: CASRATGRYGEGPHNEQFF. CDR3 bases: TGTGCCAGCAGGGCAACAGGCCGGTATGGGGAGGGCCCCCACAATGAGCAGTTCTTC.

This clone has a handful of counts. J is TRBJ2-2 and V is TRBV3-1 (or the pseudogene TRBV3-2); D unclear. V lost 9 bases, J lost 6 bases, and 11 bases lay in between. The CDR3 is made up of 12 amino acids. Germline CDR1 reads LGHDT; CDR2 reads YNNKEL (reference sequence). The DNA for the CDR3 is TGTGCCAGTTTCCTACTGCCCGGGGAGCTGTTTTTT. It encodes CASFLLPGELFF.

About this clone: This sample also contains other DNA sequences that code for the same CDR3. The V gene is TRBV11-1, the J gene TRBJ1-1, with 8 nucleotides matching TRBD1. After removal of 2 bases from V and 2 bases from J, the junction contained 7 bases not matched to a gene. Germline CDR1 SGHAT, CDR2 FQDESV (reference sequence). The CDR3 covers 16 residues. The CDR3 loop is CASSLPNRGRNTEAFF. The CDR3 DNA reads as TGTGCCAGCAGCTTACCGAACAGGGGGAGAAACACTGAAGCTTTCTTT.

The rearrangement links TRBV12-5 to TRBJ1-2, with a weak D call TRBD1 (5 bases). V lost 6 bases, J lost 8 bases, and 16 bases lay in between. CDR1 and CDR2 from the germline V gene are LGHNT and FRNRAP. The CDR3 length is 13 residues. In DNA form, the CDR3 reads TGTGCTAGTGGCTCCCCCGGGGGGGGAGGCTACACCTTC. Its translation: CASGSPGGGGYTF.

The rearrangement joins TRBV2 to TRBJ2-2; TRBD2 matches 8 bases. Germline values: CDR1 SNHLY, CDR2 FYNNEI. This CDR3 contains 15 residues. J lost 5 bases, V lost 8 bases, and 10 bases had no gene match. This CDR3 reads CASLGLAGGTGELFF. The CDR3 DNA is TGTGCCAGCCTCGGGCTAGCGGGCGGTACCGGGGAGCTGTTTTTT.

V and J are TRBV7-9 and TRBJ2-3; D not certain. The V end was cut by 1 base, the J end by 2 bases, with 4 bases between. The CDR3 has 13 residues. Per germline, CDR1 SEHNR and CDR2 FQNEAQ (reference sequence). CDR3 nucleotide sequence: TGTGCCAGCAGCTTAGACAACACAGATACGCAGTATTTT. Translating it yields CASSLDNTDTQYF.

V is TRBV7-9 and J is TRBJ1-1; D not resolved. Germline V gives CDR1 SEHNR, CDR2 FQNEAQ (reference sequence). This CDR3 region has 14 residues. The germline V and J ends were trimmed by 0 bases and 4 bases, with 9 bases remaining between them. The CDR3: CASSLAGRTTEAFF. The CDR3 DNA sequence: TGTGCCAGCAGCTTAGCGGGGAGGACCACTGAAGCTTTCTTT.

The J gene is TRBJ2-5, the V gene TRBV18; TRBD1 aligns across 7 bases. V lost 3 bases to trimming and J lost 4 bases; unmatched junction nucleotides: 11. Germline values: CDR1 KGHSH, CDR2 LQKENI. This CDR3 has 16 amino acids. In DNA, the CDR3 is TGTGCCAGCTCACCCTCATCAATGGGGACAGTAGAGACCCAGTACTTC. This gives the protein CASSPSSMGTVETQYF. Supplemented by reference TRBV18 and TRBJ2-5, the full variable domain reads NAGVMQNPRHLVRRRGQEARLRCSPMKGHSHVYWYRQLPEEGLKFMVYLQKENIIDESGMPKERFSAEFPKEGPSILRIQQVVRGDSAAYFCASSPSSMGTVETQYFGPGTRLLVL.

The V and J genes are TRBV24-1 and TRBJ1-5, with a weak D call TRBD1 (6 bases). The CDR3 is made up of 13 amino acids. The V gene's germline CDR1 is KGHDR and CDR2 SFDVKD. V gave up 4 bases and J gave up 5 bases, with 8 bases separating them. The CDR3 nucleotides are TGTGCCACCAGTGACAGGGGCTATCAGCCCCAGCATTTT. Amino acid sequence: CATSDRGYQPQHF.

The chain carries TRBV9 and TRBJ2-2; the D is unclear. V lost 6 bases and J 6 bases, leaving 18 bases between the germline ends. In germline, CDR1 is SGDLS, CDR2 YYNGEE. The CDR3 length is 15 residues. For the CDR3, the DNA is TGTGCCAGCACCCCACAGAGCAGGATCGCCGGGGAGCTGTTTTTT. Its protein is CASTPQSRIAGELFF. Full variable domain (missing parts from reference TRBV9 and TRBJ2-2): DSGVTQTPKHLITATGQRVTLRCSPRSGDLSVYWYQQSLDQGLQFLIQYYNGEERAKGNILERFSAQQFPDLHSELNLSSLELGDSALYFCASTPQSRIAGELFFGEGSRLTVL.

The chain combines TRBV3-1 (or the pseudogene TRBV3-2) with TRBJ1-4; D is unclear. This CDR3 is 14 amino acids long. In germline, CDR1 is LGHDT, CDR2 YNNKEL (reference sequence). The V gene lost 6 bases and the J gene lost 7 bases, with 15 bases spanning the gap. In DNA form, the CDR3 reads TGTGCCAGCAGTCCGATTGGAGGTAGTGAAAAACTGTTTTTT. This codes for CASSPIGGSEKLFF.

V gene TRBV4-2 combines with J gene TRBJ1-4; 7 positions agree with TRBD1. The CDR3 runs 16 residues. J gave up 8 bases and V 4 bases, and 13 bases lay outside the gene matches. Germline CDR1 is LGHNA and CDR2 is YNFKEQ. CDR3 sequence (DNA): TGTGCCAGCAGCCCCCTAACAGGGGCCGTCGGGGAAAAACTGTTTTTT. It translates to CASSPLTGAVGEKLFF.

This clone occurred a few times. The chain joins TRBV5-1 to TRBJ2-7, with D possibly being TRBD1 (8 bases). Trimming took off 1 base at V and 4 bases at J, with 18 bases between the two ends. The CDR3 is made up of 16 amino acids. Germline loops: CDR1 SGHRS, CDR2 YFSETQ. The DNA for the CDR3 is TGCGCCAGCAGCTTGTGGGGGGGACAGGAGAAATACGAGCAGTACTTC. Its protein is CASSLWGGQEKYEQYF.

The rearrangement uses TRBV30 and TRBJ1-2, with D maybe TRBD1 (6 bases). V was clipped by 3 bases and J by 4 bases, with 15 bases between them. Germline V gene data show CDR1 as GTSNPN and CDR2 as SVGIG (reference sequence). This CDR3 has 14 residues. In DNA, the CDR3 is TGTGCCTGGAGCGCGCGGGGGGCCTCCTATGGCTACACCTTC. It translates to CAWSARGASYGYTF.

This chain uses TRBV15 with TRBJ1-1; tentative D call: TRBD1 (5 bases). This CDR3 contains 13 residues. Germline V CDR1 and CDR2: LNHNV, YYDKDF (reference sequence). The germline V and J ends were trimmed by 7 bases and 5 bases, with 14 bases remaining between them. This CDR3 is CATKRWGGTEAFF. The CDR3 bases are TGTGCCACCAAGAGATGGGGGGGGACTGAAGCTTTCTTT.

This chain uses TRBV11-2 with TRBJ1-1; D uncertain. Germline V gives CDR1 SGHAT, CDR2 FQNNGV. V was trimmed by 5 bases and J by 5 bases, leaving 12 bases between them. The CDR3 extends over 13 amino acids. The CDR3 DNA follows: TGTGCCAGCAGCCCACCAACACTAACTGAAGCTTTCTTT. Amino acid sequence: CASSPPTLTEAFF.

This chain uses TRBV11-2 with TRBJ1-4, with 9 bases identical to TRBD1. With V trimmed by 5 bases and J by 5 bases, 3 bases remained unmatched. This CDR3 is 14 amino acids long. Germline V gene sequence: CDR1 SGHAT, CDR2 FQNNGV. The CDR3 is CASSRTGVNEKLFF. The CDR3 nucleotides read TGTGCCAGCAGCCGGACAGGGGTCAATGAAAAACTGTTTTTT.

The chain uses TRBV3-1 (or the pseudogene TRBV3-2) and TRBJ2-5; 9 bases agree with TRBD1. V lost 3 bases and J lost 3; bases outside the gene matches: 5. This CDR3 has 15 residues. Germline V gene sequence: CDR1 LGHDT, CDR2 YNNKEL (reference sequence). The DNA for the CDR3 is TGTGCCAGCAGCCAGCGAGACAGGGGGGAAGAGACCCAGTACTTC. This sequence encodes CASSQRDRGEETQYF.

The rearrangement joins TRBV4-2 to TRBJ2-6, with 9 bases matching TRBD2. The length of the CDR3 is 17 residues. V dropped 3 bases and J dropped 1; count of bases not matched to a gene: 4. CDR1 is LGHNA, CDR2 YNFKEQ, per germline. Here the CDR3 DNA reads TGTGCCAGCAGCCAGAATCTAGCGGGGTCTGGGGCCAACGTCCTGACTTTC. Translating gives CASSQNLAGSGANVLTF.

The rearrangement joins TRBV6-6 to TRBJ1-2; TRBD1 matches 11 bases. Germline CDR1 MNHNY, CDR2 SVGAGI (reference sequence). The CDR3 runs to 14 residues. With 4 bases clipped from V and 6 bases from J, the junction kept 4 bases outside the gene matches. CDR3 sequence reads: CASSLGTGGNGYTF. The DNA for the CDR3 is TGTGCCAGCAGTTTAGGGACAGGGGGAAATGGCTACACCTTC.

The chain uses TRBV13 and TRBJ2-2, with 13 bases that match TRBD2. After removal of 3 bases from V and 6 bases from J, the junction contained 1 base not matched to a gene. This CDR3 contains 15 residues. Germline V CDR1 and CDR2: PRHDT, FYEKMQ (reference sequence). The CDR3, as DNA: TGTGCCAGCAGCTTTGGACTAGCGGGGGCCGGGGAGCTGTTTTTT. It yields the protein CASSFGLAGAGELFF.

The rearrangement links TRBV15 to TRBJ2-3, with TRBD2 matching over 8 bases. The germline V gene encodes CDR1 LNHNV and CDR2 YYDKDF (reference sequence). This CDR3 region has 16 residues. V gave up 8 bases and J gave up 1 base; unmatched junction bases: 11. The CDR3 bases are TGTGCCACCCCGCCGCGGGGGGCCTTTTGCACAGATACGCAGTATTTT. As protein: CATPPRGAFCTDTQYF.

The V call is TRBV4-3, the J call TRBJ1-5; 8 nucleotides align to TRBD1. Trimming took 0 bases from V and 0 from J; bases not matched to a gene: 4. The CDR3 runs to 17 residues. Germline CDR1 is LGHNA and CDR2 is YSLEER. In DNA form, the CDR3 reads TGCGCCAGCAGCCAAGATAGGACAGGGAATAGCAATCAGCCCCAGCATTTT. This translates into CASSQDRTGNSNQPQHF.

The chain joins TRBV10-3 to TRBJ1-4, with 8 positions matching TRBD1. Germline lookup yields CDR1 ENHRY and CDR2 SYGVKD. After removal of 8 bases from V and 0 bases from J, the junction contained 5 bases not matched to a gene. The CDR3 extends over 15 amino acids. The CDR3 nucleotides are TGTGCCATCGCCCCGGACAGGGCAACTAATGAAAAACTGTTTTTT. Translation: CAIAPDRATNEKLFF.

The gene calls are TRBV9 and TRBJ1-6; 8 positions match TRBD1. Germline loops: CDR1 SGDLS, CDR2 YYNGEE. The junction had 8 bases not matched to a gene; V was cut back by 4 bases and J by 14 bases. The CDR3 is 13 amino acids. The CDR3, as DNA: TGTGCCAGCAGCCCCCCCGGGACAGGTGCCCTCCACTTT. It specifies CASSPPGTGALHF.

The table lists this clone with a count of one. The V and J genes are TRBV4-3 and TRBJ2-5, with 8 bases fitting TRBD2. Germline CDR1 reads LGHNA; CDR2 reads YSLEER. V shed 0 bases and J 5 bases; nucleotides not matched to a gene: 11. The CDR3 has 17 amino acids. This chain's CDR3 is CASSQDADGGVGETQYF. The CDR3 DNA sequence: TGCGCCAGCAGCCAAGACGCGGACGGGGGGGTCGGGGAGACCCAGTACTTC.

For the CDR3, the DNA is TGTGCCAGCAGTCCCCGATCATCGAAGAGGGCTTTCTTT. Protein sequence: CASSPRSSKRAFF. The V call is TRBV28, the J call TRBJ1-1; D not certain. The V and J ends lost 5 bases and 11 bases respectively, with 18 bases between them. CDR1 MDHEN and CDR2 SYDVKM come from the germline V gene. CDR3 length: 13 residues.

The chain couples TRBV2 to TRBJ2-2, with a tentative D call TRBD1 (5 bases). The CDR3 length is 15 residues. Germline V CDR1 and CDR2: SNHLY, FYNNEI. V was cut by 3 bases and J by 4 bases, with 12 bases left in between. Here the CDR3 reads CASSDPRAPTGELFF. The CDR3, as DNA: TGTGCCAGCAGTGATCCCAGGGCCCCCACCGGGGAGCTGTTTTTT.

V usage is TRBV10-3 and J usage is TRBJ2-3; 10 bases fit TRBD2. The CDR3 is 16 amino acids. V dropped 6 bases and J dropped 0; count of bases not matched to a gene: 6. CDR1 and CDR2 (germline): ENHRY, SYGVKD. The CDR3 sequence is CAISRTSGLSTDTQYF. The CDR3 DNA reads TGTGCCATCAGCCGGACTAGCGGTCTTAGCACAGATACGCAGTATTTT.